These T cell receptor beta chains were read from a single sample in a study of OX40 agonist ivuxolimab in advanced cancers. TCRdb's table, derived via immunoSEQ multiplex PCR, lists solely in-frame clones and lacks some. The table records 130,000 or so clones, roughly 91% of them present only once. The material sequenced was CD4+ or CD8+ T cells sorted from blood, taken in a trial of the OX40 agonist ivuxolimab. Receptor source: an adult with an advanced solid tumor such as melanoma, head and neck, liver or kidney cancer. CDR3s include the opening cysteine and the closing phenylalanine or tryptophan. Each record gives: CDR3 DNA, CDR3 protein, clone size, D gene, V gene, J gene. D genes are given only for firm matches. For some rows the clone size is stated as once, few or many, or as a class when expanded; others skip it.

CDR3 DNA: TGTGCCAGCATCGGACGGAGCTCTGGAAACACCATATATTTT
CDR3 protein: CASIGRSSGNTIYF
clone size: .
D gene: .
V gene: TRBV6-1
J gene: TRBJ1-3

CDR3 DNA: TGTGCCAGCAGACCCCGGGGGGTTCTTATCTATGGCTACACCTTC
CDR3 protein: CASRPRGVLIYGYTF
clone size: .
D gene: .
V gene: TRBV6-5
J gene: TRBJ1-2

CDR3 DNA: TGTGCCTGGAGCAGGGGCACCGGGGAGCTGTTTTTT
CDR3 protein: CAWSRGTGELFF
clone size: .
D gene: .
V gene: TRBV30
J gene: TRBJ2-2

CDR3 DNA: TGTGCCAGTAGTAGACGGGGGACTCTTCCCACAGATACGCAGTATTTT
CDR3 protein: CASSRRGTLPTDTQYF
clone size: .
D gene: .
V gene: TRBV19
J gene: TRBJ2-3

CDR3 DNA: TGTGCCAGCAGCCCCCGCGGACTAGCCGACGGGGAGCTGTTTTTT
CDR3 protein: CASSPRGLADGELFF
clone size: .
D gene: TRBD2
V gene: TRBV7-2
J gene: TRBJ2-2

CDR3 DNA: TGTGCCAGCAGCAATTCCCTGGCCTCCAGATCACCCCTCCACTTT
CDR3 protein: CASSNSLASRSPLHF
clone size: .
D gene: .
V gene: TRBV5-4
J gene: TRBJ1-6

CDR3 DNA: TGTGCCAGCAGTTTAGGTACGGCGGGGGCCCAGCCCCAGCATTTT
CDR3 protein: CASSLGTAGAQPQHF
clone size: .
D gene: .
V gene: TRBV28
J gene: TRBJ1-5

CDR3 DNA: TGTGCCAGCAGCTTAGGGACAGGGGTTTCAGAGACCCAGTACTTC
CDR3 protein: CASSLGTGVSETQYF
clone size: .
D gene: TRBD1
V gene: TRBV7-7
J gene: TRBJ2-5

CDR3 DNA: TGCGCCAGCAGCCCGGACCAACAGGGGGCAAGAGGAAACACCATATATTTT
CDR3 protein: CASSPDQQGARGNTIYF
clone size: .
D gene: TRBD1
V gene: TRBV4-3
J gene: TRBJ1-3

CDR3 DNA: TGTGCCAGCACCGCAGGTGCAGGGGCTTTCTTT
CDR3 protein: CASTAGAGAFF
clone size: once
D gene: .
V gene: TRBV6-5
J gene: TRBJ1-1

CDR3 DNA: TGTGCCAGCAGTTTAGCGTCGGCAGGGGGCTCGGGCGAGCAGTACTTC
CDR3 protein: CASSLASAGGSGEQYF
clone size: .
D gene: TRBD1
V gene: TRBV28
J gene: TRBJ2-7

CDR3 DNA: TGCGCCAGCAGCCCCGGACTAGCGGGGGGTAGCACAGATACGCAGTATTTT
CDR3 protein: CASSPGLAGGSTDTQYF
clone size: .
D gene: TRBD2
V gene: TRBV5-1
J gene: TRBJ2-3

CDR3 DNA: TGTGCCAGCAGCTTGGGACTAGCGACGCGAGAGACCCAGTACTTC
CDR3 protein: CASSLGLATRETQYF
clone size: .
D gene: TRBD2
V gene: TRBV7-9
J gene: TRBJ2-5

CDR3 DNA: TGTGCCAGCAGCTTTAGCAGACTAGCGGGAGCCGACAATGAGCAGTTCTTC
CDR3 protein: CASSFSRLAGADNEQFF
clone size: .
D gene: TRBD2
V gene: TRBV7-2
J gene: TRBJ2-1

CDR3 DNA: TGTGCCAGCAACCGAGGGGGGTTCTCCTACGAGCAGTACTTC
CDR3 protein: CASNRGGFSYEQYF
clone size: few
D gene: .
V gene: TRBV27
J gene: TRBJ2-7

CDR3 DNA: TGTGCCAGCAGCGTACGGACAGGGAATGAGCAGTTCTTC
CDR3 protein: CASSVRTGNEQFF
clone size: few
D gene: TRBD1
V gene: TRBV9
J gene: TRBJ2-1

CDR3 DNA: TGTGCCAGCAGTTACACAGGGGCCGAGTGGGATACTGAAGCTTTCTTT
CDR3 protein: CASSYTGAEWDTEAFF
clone size: .
D gene: TRBD1
V gene: TRBV6-6
J gene: TRBJ1-1

CDR3 DNA: TGTGCCAGTAGTATGGGACGGGAGGGCCAAGAGACCCAGTACTTC
CDR3 protein: CASSMGREGQETQYF
clone size: .
D gene: TRBD2
V gene: TRBV19
J gene: TRBJ2-5

CDR3 DNA: TGTGCCAGCAGCTTTGGCTGGGGCTACACCTTC
CDR3 protein: CASSFGWGYTF
clone size: .
D gene: .
V gene: TRBV11-2
J gene: TRBJ1-2

CDR3 DNA: TGTGCCAGCAGCAAAGACAGGGGACAGCGCACAGATACGCAGTATTTT
CDR3 protein: CASSKDRGQRTDTQYF
clone size: .
D gene: TRBD1
V gene: TRBV5-4
J gene: TRBJ2-3

CDR3 DNA: TGTGCCAGCAGCTCCTACACCGGGGAGCTGTTTTTT
CDR3 protein: CASSSYTGELFF
clone size: .
D gene: .
V gene: TRBV7-8
J gene: TRBJ2-2

CDR3 DNA: TGTGCCAGCAGTGAAATCCGCGCCTCCTACAATGAGCAGTTCTTC
CDR3 protein: CASSEIRASYNEQFF
clone size: .
D gene: .
V gene: TRBV6-1
J gene: TRBJ2-1

CDR3 DNA: TGTGCCAGCAGCTTAGGAGGGGGCATTACTGAAGCTTTCTTT
CDR3 protein: CASSLGGGITEAFF
clone size: .
D gene: TRBD1
V gene: TRBV7-2
J gene: TRBJ1-1

CDR3 DNA: TGTGCCAGCAGCGAGGCGACAGGGTCCTACGAGCAGTACTTC
CDR3 protein: CASSEATGSYEQYF
clone size: .
D gene: TRBD1
V gene: TRBV9
J gene: TRBJ2-7

CDR3 DNA: TGCGCCAGCAGCTTGGGACTAGCGGGGGCCACCTACGAGCAGTACTTC
CDR3 protein: CASSLGLAGATYEQYF
clone size: .
D gene: TRBD2
V gene: TRBV5-1
J gene: TRBJ2-7

CDR3 DNA: TGTGCCAGCCCTTTGATTTGTCGGGGTCGGGGCTACACCTTC
CDR3 protein: CASPLICRGRGYTF
clone size: .
D gene: .
V gene: TRBV7-2
J gene: TRBJ1-2

CDR3 DNA: TGTGCCAGCAGCCCTAGACAGGCATACTCTGGAAACACCATATATTTT
CDR3 protein: CASSPRQAYSGNTIYF
clone size: .
D gene: .
V gene: TRBV7-2
J gene: TRBJ1-3

CDR3 DNA: TGTGCCAGCACGGGGGGCCGTGGGGCTTTCTTT
CDR3 protein: CASTGGRGAFF
clone size: .
D gene: .
V gene: TRBV6-5
J gene: TRBJ1-1